A single sample is the source of the 28 T cell receptor beta chains below, sequenced in a study of T cells after yellow fever vaccination. Via MiXCR, TCRdb re-called the 5' RACE reads, giving one row per CDR3 protein. The repertoire holds approximately 300,000 distinct CDR3 sequences, around 6.8% seen once, with roughly a sixth in the top ten. Sequencing used PBMCs, obtained around 45 days after the first yellow fever vaccination. The receptors here all came from a man aged 18 to 30 who received the YFV17D yellow fever vaccine.

This clonotype was found many times. This chain links TRBV6-6 with TRBJ2-2, with D hard to call. Trimming took 7 bases from V and 4 from J, leaving 4 bases between them. The germline V gene has CDR1 MNHNY and CDR2 SVGAGI (reference sequence). The CDR3 is 11 amino acids. DNA of the CDR3: TGTGCCAGCACAGCCACCGGGGAGCTGTTTTTT. Its protein product is CASTATGELFF.

This clonotype came up many times. The rearrangement uses TRBV4-2 and TRBJ2-3; D possibly uses TRBD1 or TRBD2 (6 bases each). The germline V and J ends were trimmed by 3 bases and 1 base, with 17 bases remaining between them. The CDR3 totals 17 residues. CDR1 is LGHNA and CDR2 is YNFKEQ in the germline V gene. For the CDR3, the DNA is TGTGCCAGCAGCCAGGCCCCGAAAGGGGGGCGCACAGATACGCAGTATTTT. Translation: CASSQAPKGGRTDTQYF.

This clonotype was detected only a few times. The chain combines TRBV7-8 with TRBJ1-1; unclear D gene. The CDR3 contains 13 residues. Germline-derived CDR1 and CDR2 are SGHVS and FQNEAQ. The germline V and J ends were trimmed by 4 bases and 7 bases, with 13 bases remaining between them. CDR3 residues: CASSSPRGLEAFF. The CDR3 DNA sequence: TGTGCCAGCAGCTCCCCCCGAGGGCTTGAAGCTTTCTTT.

In this sample, this clonotype turned up a few times. The rearrangement links TRBV11-2 to TRBJ2-5; D might be TRBD2 (7 bases). Germline V gene lookup returns CDR1 SGHAT and CDR2 FQNNGV. V was pared by 5 bases and J by 5 bases, with 24 bases between. This CDR3 region has 17 residues. The CDR3 region is CASSRRGGRGGLETQYF. CDR3 in DNA: TGTGCCAGCAGCCGACGAGGTGGCAGGGGAGGGTTGGAGACCCAGTACTTC.

This clonotype was counted a few times. V and J are TRBV5-5 and TRBJ2-7, with D unclear. Per germline, CDR1 SGHKS and CDR2 YYEKEE (reference sequence). This CDR3 is 13 amino acids long. Trimming stripped 0 bases from V and 7 bases from J, with 11 bases between. CDR3 region: CASSLGPAVEQYV. In DNA, the CDR3 is TGTGCCAGCAGCTTGGGCCCCGCCGTAGAGCAGTACGTC.

This clonotype was observed at least ten times. The gene calls are TRBV7-9 and TRBJ2-7, with D maybe TRBD2 (5 bases). Germline-derived CDR1 and CDR2 are SEHNR and FQNEAQ (reference sequence). Trimming removed 5 bases from V and 2 bases from J, with 16 bases in between. The length of the CDR3 is 15 residues. In nucleotides, the CDR3 is TGTGCCAGCAGCCCCCCCCCCCGGGGTGCCTACGAGCAGTACTTC. This translates into CASSPPPRGAYEQYF. Filled out from reference TRBV7-9 and TRBJ2-7, the complete variable domain reads DTGVSQNPRHKITKRGQNVTFRCDPISEHNRLYWYRQTLGQGPEFLTYFQNEAQLEKSRLLSDRFSAERPKGSFSTLEIQRTEQGDSAMYLCASSPPPRGAYEQYFGPGTRLTVT.

This clonotype has ten or more counts. The chain uses TRBV20-1 and TRBJ2-1; TRBD2 matches at 16 bases. The CDR3 runs 16 residues. Germline V CDR1 and CDR2: DFQATT, SNEGSKA (reference sequence). V lost 6 bases to trimming and J lost 3 bases; unmatched junction nucleotides: 5. CDR3 sequence (DNA): TGCAGTGCCGGGACTAGCGGGGGGGCGTTCTACAATGAGCAGTTCTTC. Translation gives CSAGTSGGAFYNEQFF.

The chain has TRBV20-1 and TRBJ1-5; tentative D call: TRBD1 (5 bases). Trimming removed 5 bases from V and 5 bases from J, with 16 bases in between. Germline CDR1 reads DFQATT; CDR2 reads SNEGSKA (reference sequence). This CDR3 has 14 residues. As DNA, the CDR3 is TGCAGTGCTGGCGAAATCTTACAGGATCAGCCCCAGCATTTT. Translated: CSAGEILQDQPQHF.

The sample holds a few counts of this clonotype. The chain links TRBV16 to TRBJ1-6; D is unclear. Trimming removed 0 bases from V and 14 bases from J, with 11 bases in between. This CDR3 is built from 13 residues. Germline V gives CDR1 KGHSY, CDR2 FQNENV. The CDR3 region is CASSQSRAEALHF. The CDR3 region has the DNA TGTGCCAGCAGCCAATCTCGGGCAGAGGCCCTCCACTTT. The full variable domain, with the rest looked up from reference TRBV16 and TRBJ1-6, is GEEVAQTPKHLVRGEGQKAKLYCAPIKGHSYVFWYQQVLKNEFKFLISFQNENVFDETGMPKERFSAKCLPNSPCSLEIQATKLEDSAVYFCASSQSRAEALHFGNGTRLTVT.

This clonotype has a count of ten or more. This chain uses TRBV6-1 with TRBJ1-5, with D possibly TRBD1 on 6 matching bases. Germline values: CDR1 MNHNS, CDR2 SASEGT. The CDR3 length is 15 residues. V lost 3 bases, J lost 8 bases, and 17 bases lay in between. As DNA, the CDR3 is TGTGCCAGCAGTGAGGGGACACTCGGATGGGAGCCCCAGCATTTT. Its protein is CASSEGTLGWEPQHF.

The chain uses TRBV11-3 and TRBJ2-1; D gene uncertain. Trimming shortened V by 2 bases and J by 5 bases, and 7 bases separated the two germline ends. This CDR3 spans 13 amino acids. CDR1 is SGHNT, CDR2 YENEEA, per germline. The CDR3 nucleotides read TGTGCCAGCAGCTTATCAGAAAACAATGAGCAGTTCTTC. Its protein product is CASSLSENNEQFF.

V and J are TRBV5-1 and TRBJ1-1; D not resolved. Trimming cost V 0 bases and J 1 base, with 10 bases left between them. CDR1 and CDR2 from the germline V gene are SGHRS and YFSETQ. The CDR3 length is 15 residues. The CDR3 protein is CASSLVGGWNTEAFF. CDR3 bases: TGCGCCAGCAGCTTGGTCGGAGGATGGAACACTGAAGCTTTCTTT.

This rearrangement joins TRBV7-9 to TRBJ2-5; a weak D match, TRBD1 (6 bases). Germline V gene lookup returns CDR1 SEHNR and CDR2 FQNEAQ (reference sequence). The CDR3 extends over 13 amino acids. Trimming shortened V by 5 bases and J by 5 bases, and 12 bases separated the two germline ends. CDR3 protein: CASSRWGLETQYF. In DNA form, the CDR3 reads TGTGCCAGCAGCCGTTGGGGGCTGGAGACCCAGTACTTC.

This clonotype turned up a few times. V usage is TRBV5-1 and J usage is TRBJ2-1; no clear D. The CDR3 contains 14 residues. Germline loops: CDR1 SGHRS, CDR2 YFSETQ. The germline V and J ends were trimmed by 1 base and 6 bases, with 11 bases remaining between them. The CDR3 DNA follows: TGCGCCAGCAGCTTGTACAGATTGGGCAATGAGCAGTTCTTC. Amino acid sequence: CASSLYRLGNEQFF.

This clonotype was detected only a few times. The gene calls are TRBV6-2 or TRBV6-3 and TRBJ2-7; the D is unclear. This CDR3 contains 12 residues. Germline lookup yields CDR1 MNHEY and CDR2 SVGEGT. Trimming left V 0 bases short and J 4 bases short, with 4 bases between. CDR3 residues: CASSYSEYEQYV. The CDR3 nucleotides are TGTGCCAGCAGTTACTCGGAGTACGAGCAGTACGTC.

This clonotype was counted ten times or more. The chain combines TRBV7-9 with TRBJ1-1; D gene uncertain. The V gene lost 4 bases and the J gene lost 0 bases, with 12 bases spanning the gap. In germline, CDR1 is SEHNR, CDR2 FQNEAQ (reference sequence). The CDR3 contains 15 residues. CDR3 loop: CASSYRLGMNTEAFF. CDR3 DNA sequence: TGTGCCAGCAGCTACCGTTTGGGGATGAACACTGAAGCTTTCTTT.

At least ten counts were recorded for this clonotype. J is TRBJ1-6 and V is TRBV5-5; 8 bases are shared with TRBD1. With 2 bases clipped from V and 7 bases from J, the junction kept 2 bases outside the gene matches. The germline CDR1 and CDR2 sequences are SGHKS and YYEKEE (reference sequence). The CDR3 runs 14 residues. DNA for the CDR3: TGTGCCAGCAGCTTCCCAGGGGGCAATTCACCCCTCCACTTT. This codes for CASSFPGGNSPLHF. The whole variable domain, remainder taken from reference TRBV5-5 and TRBJ1-6, is DAGVTQSPTHLIKTRGQQVTLRCSPISGHKSVSWYQQVLGQGPQFIFQYYEKEERGRGNFPDRFSARQFPNYSSELNVNALLLGDSALYLCASSFPGGNSPLHFGNGTRLTVT.

The gene calls are TRBV29-1 and TRBJ1-2; D call uncertain. The CDR3 contains 13 residues. Germline CDR1 reads SQVTM; CDR2 reads ANQGSEA. V dropped 7 bases and J dropped 8 bases, with 20 bases sitting between them. CDR3 bases: TGCAGCGCCCCCTCCACGGGTGCTTGGGGCTACACCTTC. Its protein product is CSAPSTGAWGYTF.

The table lists this clonotype with a few counts. An end of the junction differs from the germline gene, which may be a read error. The V gene is TRBV7-7, the J gene TRBJ2-2, with D perhaps matching TRBD2 (5 bases). The CDR3 runs 16 residues. CDR1 SSHAT and CDR2 FNYEAQ come from the germline V gene (reference sequence). The DNA for the CDR3 is TGTGCTAGCAGCTTAAGAACCCCCGGGGACACCGGGGAGCTGTTTTTT. It specifies CASSLRTPGDTGELFF. Filled out from reference TRBV7-7 and TRBJ2-2, the complete variable domain reads GAGVSQSPRYKVTKRGQDVTLRCDPISSHATLYWYQQALGQGPEFLTYFNYEAQPDKSGLPSDRFSAERPEGSISTLTIQRTEQRDSAMYRCASSLRTPGDTGELFFGEGSRLTVL.

This clonotype showed up many times. V and J are TRBV19 and TRBJ2-2, with unresolved D. This CDR3 comprises 12 residues. Per the germline V gene, CDR1 is LNHDA and CDR2 is SQIVND (reference sequence). V was cut by 3 bases and J by 3 bases, with 2 bases left in between. CDR3 DNA: TGTGCCAGTAGTATGGACACCGGGGAGCTGTTTTTT. Protein: CASSMDTGELFF.

This clonotype has a count of ten or more. The chain is built from TRBV5-5 and TRBJ2-7; D tentatively fits TRBD1 or TRBD2 (5 bases each). CDR1 SGHKS and CDR2 YYEKEE come from the germline V gene (reference sequence). V gave up 4 bases and J gave up 1 base, with 18 bases separating them. The CDR3 contains 16 residues. The CDR3 spells CASSPNSGTYSYEQYF. The CDR3 region has the DNA TGTGCCAGCAGCCCGAACTCCGGGACGTATTCCTACGAGCAGTACTTC.

This clonotype has a count of ten or more. This chain uses TRBV7-2 with TRBJ2-5; 8 nucleotides agree with TRBD2. Germline V gene data show CDR1 as SGHTA and CDR2 as FQGNSA. The junction had 4 bases not matched to a gene; V was cut back by 5 bases and J by 5 bases. The CDR3 spans 13 residues. CDR3: CASSRGGGETQYF. Written as DNA, the CDR3 is TGTGCCAGCAGCCGGGGGGGCGGGGAGACCCAGTACTTC.

This clonotype has only a few counts. The chain couples TRBV7-2 to TRBJ1-5; the D gene is possibly TRBD1 (6 bases). Between the trimmed V and J ends, which lost 4 bases and 5 bases, there was a span of 12 bases. Germline V lookup: CDR1 SGHTA, CDR2 FQGNSA. The CDR3 runs 14 residues. The CDR3 spells CASSSGTRHQPQHF. CDR3 nucleotides: TGTGCCAGCAGCTCGGGGACACGACATCAGCCCCAGCATTTT.

This clonotype was recorded a few times. Written as DNA, the CDR3 is TGCAGTGCTAGAGAGGGCGATATTGGGGGAACGCAGTATTTT. Translating gives CSAREGDIGGTQYF. This chain joins TRBV20-1 and TRBJ2-3, with D perhaps given as TRBD1 or TRBD2 (5 bases each). V was shortened by 0 bases and J by 9 bases, with 16 bases between the two germline ends. Germline loops: CDR1 DFQATT, CDR2 SNEGSKA (reference sequence). This CDR3 contains 14 residues.

The DNA of the CDR3 is TGCGCCAGCGGCACCCCTGGAGTTCCTCCCGACGAGCAGTACTTC. Protein product: CASGTPGVPPDEQYF. V gene TRBV4-1 combines with J gene TRBJ2-7; D is uncertain. The V gene's germline CDR1 is MGHRA and CDR2 YSYEKL. V lost 8 bases and J lost 5, with 22 bases in between. This CDR3 region has 15 residues.

The chain links TRBV4-2 to TRBJ2-5, with D uncertain. The V gene lost 0 bases and the J gene lost 4 bases, with 6 bases spanning the gap. The V gene's germline CDR1 is LGHNA and CDR2 YNFKEQ. This CDR3 is built from 13 residues. For the CDR3, the DNA is TGTGCCAGCAGCCAAGAACTTAGAGAGACCCAGTACTTC. Its translation is CASSQELRETQYF.

The rearrangement uses TRBV25-1 and TRBJ1-2, with D tentatively TRBD1 (5 bases). The CDR3 is 13 amino acids. The V gene's germline CDR1 is MGHDK and CDR2 SYGVNS. Trimming removed 2 bases at V and 6 bases at J, with 10 bases between. This CDR3 reads CASSEAGQDGYTF. CDR3 DNA sequence: TGTGCCAGCAGTGAAGCAGGGCAGGATGGCTACACCTTC.

The J gene is TRBJ2-6, the V gene TRBV20-1, with 8 bases fitting TRBD2. Trimming at V came to 3 bases and at J to 4 bases, leaving 2 bases not matched to a gene. Germline CDR1 and CDR2: DFQATT and SNEGSKA (reference sequence). There are 14 residues in the CDR3. DNA for the CDR3: TGCAGTGCTAGGAGCGGGGGAGGGGCCAACGTCCTGACTTTC. This gives the protein CSARSGGGANVLTF.